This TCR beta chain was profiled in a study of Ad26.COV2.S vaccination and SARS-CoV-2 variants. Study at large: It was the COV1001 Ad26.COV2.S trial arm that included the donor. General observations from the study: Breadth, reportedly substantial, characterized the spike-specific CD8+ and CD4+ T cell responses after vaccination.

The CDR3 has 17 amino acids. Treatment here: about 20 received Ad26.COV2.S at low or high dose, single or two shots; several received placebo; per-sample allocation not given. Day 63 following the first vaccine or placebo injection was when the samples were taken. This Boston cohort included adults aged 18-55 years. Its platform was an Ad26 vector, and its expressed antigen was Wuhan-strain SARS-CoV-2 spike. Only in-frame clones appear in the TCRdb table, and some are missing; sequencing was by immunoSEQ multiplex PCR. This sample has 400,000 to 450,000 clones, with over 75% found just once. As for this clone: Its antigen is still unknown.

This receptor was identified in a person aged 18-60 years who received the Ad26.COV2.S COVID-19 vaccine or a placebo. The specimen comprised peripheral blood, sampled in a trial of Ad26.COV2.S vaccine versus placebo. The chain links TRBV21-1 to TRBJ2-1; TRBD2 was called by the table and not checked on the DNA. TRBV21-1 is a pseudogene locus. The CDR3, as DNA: TGTGCCAGCAGCAAAGATGGGGTTAAGCGGCTTTGTTATGAGCAGTTCTTC. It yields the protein CASSKDGVKRLCYEQFF.